The 21 T cell receptor beta chains below were found in one sample sequenced in a study of T cell repertoires in cytomegalovirus infection. Each CDR3 protein is one row after TCRdb ran MiXCR on the reads. This sample yields some 440,000 distinct CDR3 sequences, of which about a third are seen a single time; roughly 13% belongs to the top ten. The specimen was PBMCs. The receptors come from a human donor in good health (CMV status not recorded). Some clones in this sample may be carry-over from other donors' samples.

V and J are TRBV28 and TRBJ1-3, with D uncertain. CDR1 and CDR2 from the germline V gene are MDHEN and SYDVKM. The CDR3 is 16 residues long. V was trimmed by 5 bases and J by 0 bases, leaving 14 bases between them. CDR3 coding DNA: TGTGCCAGCAGTCTCGGTGGTCTGAGCTCTGGAAACACCATATATTTT. This gives the protein CASSLGGLSSGNTIYF.

CDR3: CASSAALGYF. Here the CDR3 DNA reads TGTGCCAGCAGTGCTGCATTGGGGTACTTC. The rearrangement joins TRBV2 to TRBJ2-7; no firm D call. CDR3 length: 10 amino acids. The germline V gene has CDR1 SNHLY and CDR2 FYNNEI. The germline V and J ends were trimmed by 4 bases and 12 bases, with 10 bases remaining between them.

This chain links TRBV20-1 with TRBJ2-4; 7 bases are shared with TRBD2. Germline trimming cut 0 bases from V and 1 base from J; bases unmatched to any gene: 6. Looked up from germline, CDR1 is DFQATT and CDR2 is SNEGSKA (reference sequence). The CDR3 extends over 16 amino acids. In nucleotides, the CDR3 is TGCAGTGCTAGAGATCTGGGGGGGACGGCCAAAAACATTCAGTACTTC. Its translation: CSARDLGGTAKNIQYF.

This clonotype was counted at least ten times. V usage is TRBV12-3 or TRBV12-4 and J usage is TRBJ2-7; D gene ambiguous. This CDR3 has 12 residues. V was clipped by 1 base and J by 2 bases, with 3 bases between them. The CDR3 DNA reads TGTGCCAGCAGTTTAGGGGCCTACGAGCAGTACTTC. This codes for CASSLGAYEQYF.

The J gene is TRBJ2-5, the V gene TRBV4-3; perhaps TRBD1 as D (6 bases). Germline-derived CDR1 and CDR2 are LGHNA and YSLEER. V was clipped by 0 bases and J by 3 bases, with 11 bases between them. CDR3 length: 15 residues. The CDR3 sequence is CASSQDWTAKETQYF. CDR3 bases: TGCGCCAGCAGCCAAGATTGGACAGCTAAAGAGACCCAGTACTTC.

The gene calls are TRBV20-1 and TRBJ1-2, with D unclear. Germline values: CDR1 DFQATT, CDR2 SNEGSKA (reference sequence). CDR3 size: 14 residues. V lost 5 bases to trimming and J lost 4 bases, with 17 bases between them. The CDR3 DNA reads as TGCAGTGCTGCTCGGGCGCCCCCTCCCTATGGCTACACCTTC. The encoded protein is CSAARAPPPYGYTF.

Many counts were recorded for this clonotype. This sequence joins TRBV5-8 and TRBJ2-3; the D gene is possibly TRBD2 (6 bases). CDR1 is SGHTS and CDR2 is YDEGEE in the germline V gene. This CDR3 is 13 amino acids long. V shed 7 bases and J shed 3 bases, with 12 bases lying between them. CDR3 region: CASRRLVTDTQYF. In nucleotides, the CDR3 is TGTGCCAGCCGCAGACTAGTGACAGATACGCAGTATTTT.

For this clonotype: A much larger clone is a single base away; this may be a read error. V gene TRBV6-1 combines with J gene TRBJ1-4; perhaps TRBD1 as D (6 bases). Germline lookup yields CDR1 MNHNS and CDR2 SASEGT. The CDR3 runs 12 residues. V lost 7 bases, J lost 10 bases, and 13 bases lay in between. CDR3 protein: CASKTGLVKLFF. CDR3 nucleotide sequence: TGTGCCAGCAAGACAGGACTTGTAAAACTGTTTTTT.

This clonotype was found a few times. The chain recombines TRBV7-2 with TRBJ2-3, with D perhaps matching TRBD2 (6 bases). The V end lost 5 bases, the J end lost 1 base, and 16 bases lay between the germline ends. Looked up from germline, CDR1 is SGHTA and CDR2 is FQGNSA. CDR3 size: 16 residues. DNA for the CDR3: TGTGCCAGCAGCCACGAACAGACTAGACGCACAGATACGCAGTATTTT. Its protein product is CASSHEQTRRTDTQYF.

Of note for this clonotype: A read error may account for a junction end that differs from germline. The chain is built from TRBV7-8 and TRBJ2-3; 13 bases are a match to TRBD2. Germline V gene sequence: CDR1 SGHVS, CDR2 FQNEAQ. The CDR3 runs 18 residues. CDR3 DNA: TGTGCAAGCAGCTTGACCAGGACTAGCGGGGGTATAACAGATACGCATTATTTT. Translation gives CASSLTRTSGGITDTHYF.

The chain uses TRBV14 and TRBJ1-4; D gene uncertain. V was trimmed by 0 bases and J by 8 bases, leaving 13 bases between them. Germline V gives CDR1 SGHDN, CDR2 FVKESK. The CDR3 length is 15 residues. CDR3 in DNA: TGTGCCAGCAGCCAAGAAACGGGAATTGGGGAAAAACTGTTTTTT. It specifies CASSQETGIGEKLFF.

This clonotype was found many times. The rearrangement links TRBV7-2 to TRBJ2-5; D remains unclear. The CDR3 is made up of 13 amino acids. Trimming stripped 5 bases from V and 0 bases from J, with 7 bases between. Germline CDR1 is SGHTA and CDR2 is FQGNSA. The CDR3 bases are TGTGCCAGCAGCCTGGGCCACCAAGAGACCCAGTACTTC. This codes for CASSLGHQETQYF.

This clonotype was counted at least ten times. The V call is TRBV12-3 or TRBV12-4, the J call TRBJ1-5, with no clear D. This CDR3 comprises 15 residues. Trimming shortened V by 6 bases and J by 0 bases, and 12 bases separated the two germline ends. In nucleotides, the CDR3 is TGTGCCAGCAGATACCACGACAATAGCAATCAGCCCCAGCATTTT. The encoded protein is CASRYHDNSNQPQHF.

This clonotype was recorded a few times. The CDR3 nucleotides are TGTGCCAGCAGCCTAACCGGACAGCCCAAGGGGTACAATGAGCAGTTCTTC. Its protein product is CASSLTGQPKGYNEQFF. The chain has TRBV2 and TRBJ2-1; tentative D call: TRBD1 (6 bases). The CDR3 covers 17 residues. Germline V gene data show CDR1 as SNHLY and CDR2 as FYNNEI. V gave up 6 bases and J gave up 4 bases, with 22 bases separating them.

The genes are TRBV13 and TRBJ2-2; 8 bases align to TRBD2. CDR1 is PRHDT, CDR2 FYEKMQ, per germline (reference sequence). The V and J ends lost 4 bases and 6 bases, in that order; junction bases with no gene match: 13. There are 17 residues in the CDR3. The CDR3 sequence: CASSWRPPGLGPGELFF. The CDR3 bases are TGTGCCAGCAGCTGGCGACCTCCGGGACTAGGACCCGGGGAGCTGTTTTTT.

The count of this clonotype is one. The V call is TRBV12-3 or TRBV12-4, the J call TRBJ2-3; 9 nucleotides agree with TRBD2. J gave up 5 bases and V 6 bases, and 12 bases lay outside the gene matches. The CDR3 is 16 amino acids. The DNA for the CDR3 is TGTGCCAGCAGCAGGATAGCGGGGGTACGAGGAGATACGCAGTATTTT. Translating it yields CASSRIAGVRGDTQYF.

The sample holds many counts of this clonotype. This sequence joins TRBV7-2 and TRBJ2-3; D is undetermined. Per the germline V gene, CDR1 is SGHTA and CDR2 is FQGNSA. The CDR3 runs to 12 residues. Trimming left V 5 bases short and J 4 bases short, with 7 bases between. The CDR3 coding sequence is TGTGCCAGCAGCCCAACATCAGATACGCAGTATTTT. It encodes CASSPTSDTQYF.

This sequence joins TRBV25-1 and TRBJ2-2, with 8 bases aligning to TRBD2. The V gene's germline CDR1 is MGHDK and CDR2 SYGVNS. The ends lost 7 bases at V and 4 bases at J; junction bases unmatched: 2. The CDR3 sequence is 13 residues long. CDR3 nucleotide sequence: TGTGCCAGCACCGGGGGGGGCACCGGGGAGCTGTTTTTT. This translates into CASTGGGTGELFF.

V usage is TRBV2 and J usage is TRBJ1-2, with TRBD1 identical over 9 bases. V shed 7 bases and J 0 bases; nucleotides not matched to a gene: 9. Germline V gene sequence: CDR1 SNHLY, CDR2 FYNNEI. The CDR3 runs 16 residues. DNA for the CDR3: TGTGCCAGCACCTGGACAGGGGCGGCCGCTAACTATGGCTACACCTTC. Protein product: CASTWTGAAANYGYTF.

The chain is built from TRBV6-6 and TRBJ2-2; D is ambiguous. This CDR3 contains 15 residues. V was cut by 9 bases and J by 4 bases, with 18 bases left in between. Germline V gene data show CDR1 as MNHNY and CDR2 as SVGAGI (reference sequence). CDR3 sequence (DNA): TGTGCCAGTAGGAAACCGGCGCTTGGCACCGGGGAGCTGTTTTTT. This gives the protein CASRKPALGTGELFF.

The chain recombines TRBV12-3 or TRBV12-4 with TRBJ1-6, with D perhaps TRBD1 (6 bases). This CDR3 is built from 19 residues. V gave up 5 bases and J gave up 0 bases, with 20 bases separating them. CDR3 amino acids: CASSTTLGTGSSYNSPLHF. CDR3 nucleotides: TGTGCCAGCAGTACGACCCTGGGCACAGGGAGCTCCTATAATTCACCCCTCCACTTT.